The source of this TCR beta chain is a study of CD8 T cells in acute hepatitis C reinfection. As regards this clone: Its antigen is undetermined.

Stated time point: naive CD8 control sorted from an acute-time-point sample. The table came from immunoSEQ multiplex PCR; TCRdb's copy has only in-frame clones and leaves some out. The sample contains tens of thousands of clones, approximately 87% of which appear only once. The CDR3 is 11 residues long. V shed 10 bases and J 3 bases; nucleotides not matched to a gene: 2. Germline values: CDR1 MNHEY, CDR2 SVGAGI. Study conclusions and caveats: NS3-1073 specific repertoires were highly diverse across all groups.

This clonotype was sampled from a young man with chronic hepatitis C. This sequence joins TRBV6-5 and TRBJ2-7, with 8 bases lining up with TRBD1. Sequencing was carried out using naive CD8+ T cells from PBMCs. The CDR3 DNA reads TGTGCCACTGGACAGGGCTACGAGCAGTACTTC. Translated: CATGQGYEQYF.